A selection of T cell receptor beta chains follows, all from one sample in a study of control samples from healthy donors and cancer patients. Some clones are missing from TCRdb's copy, which holds only in-frame ones; the method was immunoSEQ multiplex PCR. The sample records some 150,000 clones, 91% being singletons. Material: blood. The receptors were sampled from a woman between 25 and 40 years old in good health. Each CDR3 is given with its conserved first and last residue. The order of the fields is CDR3 length, V gene, D gene, clone size, J gene, CDR3 protein, CDR3 DNA. A D gene is named only where the DNA matches it firmly. Rows may omit the clone size; those that give it use once, few, many or a size class.

>16|TRBV6-5|TRBD1|NA|TRBJ2-3
CASSLRTGGSTDTQYF
TGTGCCAGCAGTTTACGGACAGGGGGTTCCACAGATACGCAGTATTTT
>13|TRBV3-1/TRBV3-2|TRBD2|few|TRBJ2-1
CASKRGSYNEQFF
TGTGCCAGCAAGCGGGGCTCCTACAATGAGCAGTTCTTC
>15|TRBV4-1|TRBD1|NA|TRBJ1-2
CASSQPAQGGYGYTF
TGCGCCAGCAGCCAGCCAGCCCAGGGGGGCTATGGCTACACCTTC
>13|TRBV25-1|NA|NA|TRBJ2-4
CASTQQGEGIQYF
TGTGCCAGCACTCAACAGGGGGAGGGCATTCAGTACTTC
>14|TRBV7-2|TRBD1|NA|TRBJ1-6
CASSLALTGVVLHF
TGTGCCAGCAGCTTAGCGTTGACAGGGGTGGTCCTCCACTTT
>12|TRBV18|NA|NA|TRBJ2-7
CASSSSSYEQYF
TGTGCCAGCTCATCGAGCTCCTACGAGCAGTACTTC
>15|TRBV18|NA|NA|TRBJ1-4
CASSPAGTDNEKLFF
TGTGCCAGCTCACCAGCGGGGACGGATAATGAAAAACTGTTTTTT
>15|TRBV9|NA|NA|TRBJ2-1
CASSADGSSYNEQFF
TGTGCCAGCAGCGCGGACGGGAGCTCCTACAATGAGCAGTTCTTC
>13|TRBV30|NA|once|TRBJ1-2
CAWSNLGNYGYTF
TGTGCCTGGAGTAATCTAGGGAACTATGGCTACACCTTC
>11|TRBV12-3/TRBV12-4|NA|NA|TRBJ1-2
CASSLGDGYTF
TGTGCCAGCAGTTTAGGGGATGGCTACACCTTC
>14|TRBV4-3|NA|NA|TRBJ1-5
CASSQDLGSQPQHF
TGCGCCAGCAGCCAAGATCTAGGTTCTCAGCCCCAGCATTTT
>15|TRBV10-3|TRBD2|NA|TRBJ2-7
CAISEGAGGGYEQYF
TGTGCCATCAGTGAGGGCGCGGGAGGTGGGTACGAGCAGTACTTC
>15|TRBV7-9|NA|once|TRBJ2-5
CASSLALGSQETQYF
TGTGCCAGCAGCTTAGCCTTGGGCAGCCAAGAGACCCAGTACTTC
>15|TRBV4-1|NA|NA|TRBJ2-1
CASSLTEGAYNEQFF
TGCGCCAGCAGCCTGACGGAGGGGGCCTACAATGAGCAGTTCTTC
>16|TRBV4-1|NA|NA|TRBJ1-6
CASSQEGGVYNSPLHF
TGCGCCAGCAGCCAAGAAGGGGGGGTTTATAATTCACCCCTCCACTTT
>16|TRBV4-1|NA|NA|TRBJ1-1
CASSQKLLTGNTEAFF
TGCGCCAGCAGCCAAAAACTCCTAACAGGGAACACTGAAGCTTTCTTT
>15|TRBV4-3|NA|NA|TRBJ2-7
CASSQVTDSSYEQYF
TGCGCCAGCAGCCAAGTGACGGATAGCTCCTACGAGCAGTACTTC
>13|TRBV5-1|NA|NA|TRBJ2-1
CASSLGQTNEQFF
TGCGCCAGCAGCTTGGGGCAGACCAATGAGCAGTTCTTC
>12|TRBV12-3/TRBV12-4|NA|NA|TRBJ1-2
CASSFDSRGYTF
TGTGCCAGCAGTTTCGACAGTCGGGGCTACACCTTC
>15|TRBV7-3|TRBD1|NA|TRBJ1-6
CASSPGTGRNSPLHF
TGTGCCAGCAGCCCCGGGACAGGGCGAAATTCACCCCTCCACTTT
>15|TRBV25-1|NA|few|TRBJ1-5
CASSGKGTNNQPQHF
TGTGCCAGCAGTGGGAAGGGGACGAACAATCAGCCCCAGCATTTT
>12|TRBV3-1/TRBV3-2|NA|NA|TRBJ2-1
CASRKQGSEQFF
TGTGCCAGCAGGAAACAGGGAAGTGAGCAGTTCTTC
>15|TRBV5-1|TRBD2|NA|TRBJ2-5
CASSLGLAGGETQYF
TGCGCCAGCAGCTTGGGACTAGCGGGAGGCGAGACCCAGTACTTC
>17|TRBV24-1|TRBD2|once|TRBJ2-3
CATSDPRGTSGTDTQYF
TGTGCCACCAGTGACCCACGCGGGACTAGCGGAACAGATACGCAGTATTTT
>15|TRBV7-6|TRBD1|NA|TRBJ2-7
CASSLAMTGGYEQYF
TGTGCCAGCAGCTTAGCAATGACAGGGGGCTACGAGCAGTACTTC
>16|TRBV7-9|NA|NA|TRBJ1-4
CASSSPAGATGEKLFF
TGTGCCAGCAGTTCACCGGCGGGGGCAACGGGGGAAAAACTGTTTTTT
>14|TRBV28|TRBD1|NA|TRBJ1-4
CASSYGQGNEKLFF
TGTGCCAGCAGTTATGGACAGGGTAACGAAAAACTGTTTTTT
>15|TRBV4-3|TRBD1|once|TRBJ2-5
CASSQGVGTEETQYF
TGCGCCAGCAGCCAAGGTGTAGGGACAGAAGAGACCCAGTACTTC
>13|TRBV6-5|NA|NA|TRBJ1-5
CATKQQGNQPQHF
TGTGCCACCAAGCAACAGGGCAATCAGCCCCAGCATTTT
>15|TRBV7-9|TRBD1|NA|TRBJ1-1
CASSPFAGGNTEAFF
TGTGCCAGCAGCCCCTTTGCAGGGGGGAACACTGAAGCTTTCTTT
>17|TRBV4-2|NA|NA|TRBJ2-3
CASSQDLVASSTDTQYF
TGTGCCAGCAGCCAAGACCTAGTCGCCTCTAGCACAGATACGCAGTATTTT
>14|TRBV14|TRBD2|few|TRBJ2-1
CASSQLAGGGEQFF
TGTGCCAGCAGCCAACTAGCGGGAGGGGGTGAGCAGTTCTTC
>13|TRBV6-5|NA|NA|TRBJ1-3
CASSYSPGNTIYF
TGTGCCAGCAGTTACTCTCCTGGAAACACCATATATTTT
>15|TRBV12-5|NA|NA|TRBJ1-6
CASGQGSSYNSPLHF
TGTGCTAGTGGTCAAGGGAGCTCCTATAATTCACCCCTCCACTTT
>14|TRBV11-3|TRBD1|NA|TRBJ2-7
CASSLRQGGHEQYF
TGTGCCAGCAGCTTAAGACAGGGCGGCCACGAGCAGTACTTC
>15|TRBV27|TRBD2|NA|TRBJ2-1
CASRRVSGGLDEQFF
TGTGCCAGCAGGAGGGTTAGCGGGGGGTTGGATGAGCAGTTCTTC
>13|TRBV4-2|TRBD2|NA|TRBJ2-7
CASSLGLAYEQYF
TGTGCCAGCAGCCTCGGACTAGCCTACGAGCAGTACTTC
>15|TRBV3-1/TRBV3-2|TRBD2|NA|TRBJ2-5
CASSQDPGGIKTQYF
TGTGCCAGCAGCCAAGATCCGGGAGGAATCAAGACCCAGTACTTC
>12|TRBV6-4|NA|NA|TRBJ1-1
CASSDSDTEAFF
TGTGCCAGCAGTGACTCAGACACTGAAGCTTTCTTT
>12|TRBV19|NA|NA|TRBJ1-2
CASSRDNYGYTF
TGTGCCAGTAGTCGGGATAACTATGGCTACACCTTC
>14|TRBV5-4|TRBD1|NA|TRBJ1-2
CASSYPTGGYGYTF
TGTGCCAGCAGCTACCCGACAGGGGGCTATGGCTACACCTTC
>15|TRBV7-9|TRBD1|NA|TRBJ2-3
CASSTRTGATDTQYF
TGTGCCAGCAGCACCCGGACAGGGGCCACAGATACGCAGTATTTT
>12|TRBV29-1|NA|NA|TRBJ1-1
CSVLSLGPEAFF
TGCAGCGTCCTCAGTCTGGGGCCTGAAGCTTTCTTT
>14|TRBV7-9|NA|NA|TRBJ1-1
CASRGWGSDTEAFF
TGTGCCAGCAGAGGGTGGGGGTCTGACACTGAAGCTTTCTTT
>11|TRBV6-6|NA|NA|TRBJ1-2
CASGENYGYTF
TGTGCCAGCGGGGAGAACTATGGCTACACCTTC
>16|TRBV12-5|TRBD1|NA|TRBJ2-3
CASGRPGTGATDTQYF
TGTGCTAGTGGTCGACCCGGGACAGGGGCCACAGATACGCAGTATTTT
>12|TRBV7-3|TRBD1|NA|TRBJ1-1
CASSWTGLEAFF
TGTGCCAGCAGCTGGACAGGGCTAGAAGCTTTCTTT
>14|TRBV6-4|TRBD1|few|TRBJ1-6
CASSHQGANSPLHF
TGTGCCAGCAGTCATCAGGGGGCCAATTCACCCCTCCACTTT
>14|TRBV3-1/TRBV3-2|NA|NA|TRBJ1-2
CASSQVRGAGGYTF
TGTGCCAGCAGCCAAGTCCGGGGGGCAGGGGGCTACACCTTC
>15|TRBV11-3|NA|NA|TRBJ2-7
CASSFRGSSSYEQYF
TGTGCCAGCAGTTTTAGAGGGTCGAGCTCCTACGAGCAGTACTTC
>15|TRBV5-1|TRBD2|NA|TRBJ2-3
CASSQWTSGADTQYF
TGCGCCAGCAGCCAATGGACTAGCGGGGCAGATACGCAGTATTTT
>15|TRBV11-3|TRBD1|NA|TRBJ1-6
CASSLGTGRHSPLHF
TGTGCCAGCAGCTTGGGGACAGGGAGGCATTCACCCCTCCACTTT
>14|TRBV7-3|NA|NA|TRBJ2-1
CASSLGLPYNEQFF
TGTGCCAGCAGCTTAGGACTACCTTACAATGAGCAGTTCTTC
>13|TRBV15|NA|NA|TRBJ1-2
CATSRDRRDGYTF
TGTGCCACCAGCAGAGATAGAAGGGATGGCTACACCTTC
>15|TRBV7-9|TRBD1|NA|TRBJ1-6
CASSLETGGGSPLHF
TGTGCCAGCAGCTTAGAGACAGGGGGCGGGTCACCCCTCCACTTT
>19|TRBV28|TRBD2|NA|TRBJ2-3
CASSLSVAGGPGGTDTQYF
TGTGCCAGCAGTTTATCGGTAGCGGGAGGGCCTGGGGGTACAGATACGCAGTATTTT
>14|TRBV11-1|NA|NA|TRBJ2-5
CASSPLGGLETQYF
TGTGCCAGCAGCCCCTTGGGAGGACTGGAGACCCAGTACTTC
>12|TRBV29-1|NA|few|TRBJ2-2
CSVQGYTGELFF
TGCAGCGTCCAAGGGTACACCGGGGAGCTGTTTTTT
>15|TRBV19|NA|NA|TRBJ2-5
CASSKNGGPQETQYF
TGTGCCAGTAGTAAGAACGGGGGCCCCCAAGAGACCCAGTACTTC